This T cell receptor beta chain derives from a study of T-cell reconstitution after alpha-beta-depleted transplantation in children. This clonotype was counted at least ten times. CDR3 length equals 12 residues. Trimming left V 2 bases short and J 3 bases short, with 4 bases between. The germline CDR1 and CDR2 sequences are WSHSY and SAAADI. It was with unique molecular identifiers that the TCRbeta library was prepared. From the PCR reads, TCRdb called clonotypes with MiXCR, one entry per CDR3 protein. The sample has about 360,000 distinct CDR3 sequences; roughly 15% are singletons. Sequenced here: PBMCs, sampled from the stem cell graft. The receptor was derived from a human donor who donated a stem cell graft to a child with Fanconi anemia. The rearrangement links TRBV10-2 to TRBJ1-1, with no clear D. DNA for the CDR3: TGCGCCAGCAGTGAGGCCTACACTGAAGCTTTCTTT. It is translated as CASSEAYTEAFF.